These 28 T cell receptor beta chains originate from one sample sequenced in a study of blood T cell repertoires in COVID-19. The data were produced by immunoSEQ multiplex PCR, yet TCRdb's version contains in-frame clones alone and is incomplete. The profile shows approximately 99,000 clones, approximately 70% of them singletons. Source material: peripheral blood. All receptors come from a woman aged 40-49 years with acute or convalescent COVID-19.

This chain joins TRBV2 and TRBJ1-6; perhaps TRBD1 as D (5 bases). Germline loops: CDR1 SNHLY, CDR2 FYNNEI. The V gene lost 9 bases and the J gene lost 6 bases, with 12 bases spanning the gap. This CDR3 is 13 amino acids long. CDR3 in DNA: TGTGCCAGTCGGGGGGAACTTAATTCACCCCTCCACTTT. This codes for CASRGELNSPLHF.

The CDR3 coding sequence is TGTGCCTGGAGTGTGTGGCCTAGCAATCAGCCCCAGCATTTT. Translated, it gives CAWSVWPSNQPQHF. V gene TRBV30 combines with J gene TRBJ1-5; no definite D call. The V end was cut by 0 bases, the J end by 0 bases, with 6 bases between. Germline lookup yields CDR1 GTSNPN and CDR2 SVGIG (reference sequence). This CDR3 has 14 residues.

This clone was picked up one time. The chain couples TRBV29-1 to TRBJ1-2, with a tentative D call TRBD1 (6 bases). This CDR3 region has 13 residues. Between the trimmed V and J ends, which lost 6 bases and 8 bases, there was a span of 19 bases. The V gene's germline CDR1 is SQVTM and CDR2 ANQGSEA. CDR3 residues: CSVGGDRTGGYTF. Written as DNA, the CDR3 is TGCAGCGTAGGGGGAGATAGGACTGGAGGCTACACCTTC.

In nucleotides, the CDR3 is TGTGCCAGCAGTGAGTTTGGAGATACGCAGTATTTT. Translation: CASSEFGDTQYF. This chain links TRBV12-3 or TRBV12-4 with TRBJ2-3; the D is unclear. The CDR3 is 12 residues long. The V gene lost 5 bases and the J gene lost 5 bases, with 8 bases spanning the gap.

This clone occurred a few times. The chain combines TRBV7-2 with TRBJ2-2; D uncertain. Trimming cost V 5 bases and J 2 bases, with 3 bases left between them. The germline V gene has CDR1 SGHTA and CDR2 FQGNSA. This CDR3 is built from 12 residues. The chain's CDR3 is CASSHNTGELFF. The CDR3 DNA sequence: TGTGCCAGCAGCCATAACACCGGGGAGCTGTTTTTT.

Many counts were recorded for this clone. The gene calls are TRBV19 and TRBJ1-2; D unclear. Germline lookup yields CDR1 LNHDA and CDR2 SQIVND (reference sequence). V was pared by 4 bases and J by 3 bases, with 9 bases between. The CDR3 extends over 13 amino acids. The DNA for the CDR3 is TGTGCCAGTAGTACCAGGCTGGACTATGGCTACACCTTC. Translating gives CASSTRLDYGYTF.

This clone was counted ten times or more. Other DNA sequences in the same sample also yield this CDR3. The chain uses TRBV3-1 (or the pseudogene TRBV3-2) and TRBJ1-6, with TRBD1 matching over 8 bases. After removal of 2 bases from V and 6 bases from J, the junction contained 3 bases not matched to a gene. This CDR3 region has 15 residues. Germline loops: CDR1 LGHDT, CDR2 YNNKEL (reference sequence). The chain's CDR3 is CASSQPDRGNSPLHF. Here the CDR3 DNA reads TGTGCCAGCAGCCAACCCGACAGGGGTAATTCACCCCTCCACTTT.

The V gene is TRBV19, the J gene TRBJ1-1, with 8 bases fitting TRBD1. CDR1 is LNHDA and CDR2 is SQIVND in the germline V gene (reference sequence). The CDR3 totals 15 residues. V shed 2 bases and J 4 bases; nucleotides not matched to a gene: 6. CDR3 sequence (DNA): TGTGCCAGTAGTATACAGGGGGCGCCGAGCACTGAAGCTTTCTTT. Its protein product is CASSIQGAPSTEAFF.

The genes are TRBV5-1 and TRBJ2-1; tentatively, D is TRBD2 (5 bases). Germline V gene data show CDR1 as SGHRS and CDR2 as YFSETQ. This CDR3 region has 15 residues. Trimming pared 7 bases from V and 0 bases from J, leaving 14 bases between. In DNA form, the CDR3 reads TGCGCCAGCCGGGAAAGGTCGAGCTCCTACAATGAGCAGTTCTTC. Its protein is CASRERSSSYNEQFF.

With regard to this clone: Other DNA sequences in this specimen translate into the identical CDR3. This rearrangement joins TRBV6-5 to TRBJ1-5, with D unresolved. CDR1 is MNHEY and CDR2 is SVGAGI in the germline V gene. This CDR3 region has 15 residues. Trimming removed 0 bases from V and 1 base from J, with 7 bases in between. CDR3 loop: CASSYSIQSNQPQHF. CDR3 nucleotide sequence: TGTGCCAGCAGTTACTCGATACAAAGCAATCAGCCCCAGCATTTT.

The chain has TRBV10-2 and TRBJ1-1; the match to TRBD1 covers 7 bases. After removal of 3 bases from V and 0 bases from J, the junction contained 1 base not matched to a gene. The CDR3 consists of 14 residues. Germline V gene sequence: CDR1 WSHSY, CDR2 SAAADI. The CDR3: CASSEQGMNTEAFF. The CDR3 nucleotides read TGCGCCAGCAGTGAACAGGGGATGAACACTGAAGCTTTCTTT.

V usage is TRBV28 and J usage is TRBJ2-4, with D possibly matching TRBD1 (6 bases). CDR1 MDHEN and CDR2 SYDVKM come from the germline V gene. The V and J ends lost 6 bases and 4 bases respectively, with 13 bases between them. The length of the CDR3 is 14 residues. DNA of the CDR3: TGTGCCAGCAGCGACTTACAGGGAAAAAACATTCAGTACTTC. This sequence encodes CASSDLQGKNIQYF.

This chain links TRBV19 with TRBJ1-5; TRBD1 matches at 12 bases. The CDR3 is 19 residues long. The V gene's germline CDR1 is LNHDA and CDR2 SQIVND (reference sequence). Trimming at V came to 7 bases and at J to 6 bases, leaving 19 bases not matched to a gene. The CDR3: CASTQPGTGGALFSQPQHF. Written as DNA, the CDR3 is TGTGCCAGTACCCAGCCTGGGACAGGGGGCGCGTTATTTAGTCAGCCCCAGCATTTT.

The V call is TRBV20-1, the J call TRBJ2-1, with D possibly being TRBD2 (5 bases). Trimming pared 2 bases from V and 7 bases from J, leaving 6 bases between. The CDR3 totals 11 residues. The germline V gene encodes CDR1 DFQATT and CDR2 SNEGSKA (reference sequence). CDR3 loop: CSARIANEQFF. CDR3 nucleotides: TGCAGTGCTAGAATAGCGAATGAGCAGTTCTTC.

The chain has TRBV3-1 (or the pseudogene TRBV3-2) and TRBJ1-2; no definite D call. This CDR3 region has 13 residues. CDR1 is LGHDT, CDR2 YNNKEL, per germline (reference sequence). Trimming removed 0 bases from V and 8 bases from J, with 10 bases in between. The DNA of the CDR3 is TGTGCCAGCAGCCAAGATGTTCGGAGAGGCTACACCTTC. This translates into CASSQDVRRGYTF.

This clone came up once. The chain joins TRBV2 to TRBJ2-5; a possible D gene is TRBD1 (6 bases). The germline CDR1 and CDR2 sequences are SNHLY and FYNNEI. CDR3 size: 13 residues. V lost 5 bases and J lost 5, with 12 bases in between. The CDR3 DNA reads as TGTGCCAGCAGTACCGGGACATGGGAGACCCAGTACTTC. As protein: CASSTGTWETQYF.

The chain is built from TRBV5-4 and TRBJ1-4; TRBD1 matches 7 bases. Trimming at V came to 2 bases and at J to 4 bases, leaving 5 bases not matched to a gene. The CDR3 totals 15 residues. In germline, CDR1 is SGHNT, CDR2 YYREEE (reference sequence). This chain's CDR3 is CASSFGGQFNEKLFF. The CDR3 DNA reads TGTGCCAGCAGCTTCGGGGGACAGTTTAATGAAAAACTGTTTTTT.

J is TRBJ2-1 and V is TRBV6-1, with D possibly being TRBD1 (6 bases). The length of the CDR3 is 16 residues. Germline CDR1 reads MNHNS; CDR2 reads SASEGT. V was trimmed by 3 bases and J by 1 base, leaving 13 bases between them. CDR3 sequence reads: CASSDFGGRSYNEQFF. CDR3 DNA: TGTGCCAGCAGTGATTTTGGGGGCCGGTCCTACAATGAGCAGTTCTTC.

This clone came up once. This chain connects TRBV19 to TRBJ2-5; TRBD2 agrees at 8 bases. J gave up 1 base and V 8 bases, and 9 bases lay outside the gene matches. The germline CDR1 and CDR2 sequences are LNHDA and SQIVND (reference sequence). The CDR3 length is 15 residues. The CDR3 spells CASAPSGLVQETQYF. The CDR3 coding sequence is TGTGCCAGTGCCCCGTCGGGACTAGTCCAAGAGACCCAGTACTTC.

This clone came up a few times. The chain combines TRBV9 with TRBJ2-7, with 8 bases that match TRBD1. The ends lost 2 bases at V and 6 bases at J; junction bases unmatched: 7. The CDR3 runs 14 residues. The germline CDR1 and CDR2 sequences are SGDLS and YYNGEE. CDR3 nucleotide sequence: TGTGCCAGCAGCGTTGGACAGGGAATTGGCGAGCAGTACTTC. It yields the protein CASSVGQGIGEQYF.

This clone was found once. V and J are TRBV6-1 and TRBJ1-2; unclear D gene. This CDR3 region has 14 residues. V gave up 2 bases and J gave up 4 bases, with 11 bases separating them. Germline V gene lookup returns CDR1 MNHNS and CDR2 SASEGT. For the CDR3, the DNA is TGTGCCAGCAGTGAATTGAGGGCTCTCTATGGCTACACCTTC. Residues: CASSELRALYGYTF.

The chain has TRBV28 and TRBJ1-4; D remains ambiguous. The V gene lost 6 bases and the J gene lost 5 bases, with 10 bases spanning the gap. CDR3 length: 13 amino acids. From germline, CDR1 is MDHEN and CDR2 SYDVKM. The CDR3 protein is CASRRQENEKLFF. Here the CDR3 DNA reads TGTGCCAGCAGAAGGCAGGAAAATGAAAAACTGTTTTTT.

Only a few counts were recorded for this clone. The CDR3 loop is CASSYSPTGEETEAFF. CDR3 DNA sequence: TGTGCCAGCAGTTACAGCCCGACAGGGGAGGAGACTGAAGCTTTCTTT. The V gene is TRBV6-5, the J gene TRBJ1-1, with 8 bases that match TRBD1. The length of the CDR3 is 16 residues. With V trimmed by 2 bases and J by 5 bases, 10 bases remained unmatched. The germline V gene has CDR1 MNHEY and CDR2 SVGAGI.

The chain joins TRBV2 to TRBJ1-6, with D hard to call. CDR1 SNHLY and CDR2 FYNNEI come from the germline V gene. Trimming cost V 2 bases and J 7 bases, with 6 bases left between them. The CDR3 loop spans 13 amino acids. The CDR3 nucleotides read TGTGCCAGCAGTGAATGGGAGAATTCACCCCTCCACTTT. Amino acid sequence: CASSEWENSPLHF.

Worth noting for this clone: The same CDR3 can be traced to other DNA sequences in this sample. The J gene is TRBJ2-3, the V gene TRBV6-5; D ambiguous. Trimming stripped 2 bases from V and 4 bases from J, with 7 bases between. The CDR3 consists of 13 residues. Germline assignment: CDR1 MNHEY and CDR2 SVGAGI. As DNA, the CDR3 is TGTGCCAGCAGTTACCCGGGTTCAGATACGCAGTATTTT. It encodes CASSYPGSDTQYF.

V gene TRBV11-2 combines with J gene TRBJ2-3; 12 nucleotides agree with TRBD2. The CDR3 runs to 15 residues. The germline gives CDR1 SGHAT, CDR2 FQNNGV. J was trimmed by 4 bases and V by 3 bases; bases with no gene match: 2. The CDR3 sequence: CASSFLAGGPDTQYF. The CDR3 DNA is TGTGCCAGCAGCTTCCTAGCGGGGGGGCCAGATACGCAGTATTTT.

This CDR3 reads CAIRRENGEKLFF. In DNA, the CDR3 is TGTGCCATCAGAAGGGAGAATGGGGAAAAACTGTTTTTT. The chain uses TRBV10-3 and TRBJ1-4; D is unresolved. Germline V lookup: CDR1 ENHRY, CDR2 SYGVKD. V was trimmed by 6 bases and J by 8 bases, leaving 13 bases between them. This CDR3 region has 13 residues.

This clone occurred a few times. The chain joins TRBV7-9 to TRBJ2-1, with TRBD2 identical over 11 bases. The CDR3 sequence is 14 residues long. Trimming removed 3 bases from V and 9 bases from J; junction bases left unmatched: 4. Germline V gives CDR1 SEHNR, CDR2 FQNEAQ (reference sequence). CDR3 amino acids: CASSFSGGAVEQFF. CDR3 nucleotides: TGTGCCAGCAGCTTTAGCGGGGGGGCTGTTGAGCAGTTCTTC.